This T cell receptor (beta chain) comes out of a study of Graves' ophthalmopathy and Graves' hyperthyroidism. General observations from the study: Separation of ophthalmopathy from stable hyperthyroidism was achieved by a 13-signature model, at approximately 90% sensitivity and roughly 81% specificity.

Diagnosis relied on clinical symptoms, serum thyroxine, TRAb, thyroid ultrasound and orbital computed tomography. TCR beta CDR3 amplification used RNA transcripts. The first-round RT-PCR employed HTBI primers together with the Qiagen OneStep RT-PCR kit. A multiplex PCR was then performed as the second round. Via MiXCR, TCRdb re-called the multiplex PCR reads, giving one row per CDR3 protein. Counted here are 500,000 to 700,000 distinct CDR3 sequences, over 20% occurring once; the ten biggest clones make up approximately 6.9%. This clonotype was observed many times. Its antigen is not known. Sequencing was done on a sample of peripheral blood. The sequence came from a woman between 18 and 29 years old with stable Graves' hyperthyroidism. Some clones in this sample may be carry-over from other donors' samples.

DNA for the CDR3: TGTGCCATCATTTTTGACAGGGTCTTCGTGGAAACTGAAGCTTTCTTT. As protein: CAIIFDRVFVETEAFF. The chain combines TRBV10-3 with TRBJ1-1, with TRBD1 matching 7 bases. J was trimmed by 5 bases and V by 7 bases; bases with no gene match: 16. CDR1 and CDR2 (germline): ENHRY, SYGVKD. This CDR3 spans 16 amino acids.